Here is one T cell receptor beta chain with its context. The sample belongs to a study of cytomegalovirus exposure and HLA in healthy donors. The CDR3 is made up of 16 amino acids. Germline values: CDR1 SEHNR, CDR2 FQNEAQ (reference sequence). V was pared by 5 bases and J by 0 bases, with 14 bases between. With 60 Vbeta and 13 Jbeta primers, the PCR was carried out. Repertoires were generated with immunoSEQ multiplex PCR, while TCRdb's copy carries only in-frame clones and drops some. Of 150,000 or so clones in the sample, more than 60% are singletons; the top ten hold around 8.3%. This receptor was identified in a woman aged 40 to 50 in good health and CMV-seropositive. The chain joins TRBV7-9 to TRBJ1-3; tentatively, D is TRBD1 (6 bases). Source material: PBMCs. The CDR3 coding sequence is TGTGCCAGCAGCCAAGTGACAGGTTCCTCTGGAAACACCATATATTTT. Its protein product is CASSQVTGSSGNTIYF.